The 12 T cell receptor beta chains below all came from one sample that was sequenced in a study of metastatic and nonmetastatic thyroid tumors. MiXCR re-clonotyped the PCR reads for TCRdb. The table includes roughly 93,000 clones, roughly 13% detected once. Patients had received no treatment of any kind before thyroid surgery. Sequenced material: blood. The receptors here all came from a female donor with papillary thyroid cancer or a benign thyroid nodule (not recorded which). Some clones in this sample may be carry-over from other donors' samples.

This clone was recorded many times. V and J are TRBV4-1 and TRBJ2-7; D is undetermined. The germline V and J ends were trimmed by 4 bases and 3 bases, with 10 bases remaining between them. The CDR3 runs to 13 residues. The germline V gene encodes CDR1 MGHRA and CDR2 YSYEKL. CDR3 sequence (DNA): TGCGCCAGCAGCCGATCCATATACTACGAGCAGTACTTC. It translates to CASSRSIYYEQYF.

This clone was seen at least ten times. The V gene is TRBV19, the J gene TRBJ2-2; 7 bases align to TRBD2. The V segment lost 3 bases and the J segment 2 bases; nucleotides outside the gene matches: 9. Germline V gene sequence: CDR1 LNHDA, CDR2 SQIVND (reference sequence). The CDR3 contains 17 residues. The CDR3 DNA is TGTGCCAGTAGTATCGGTTTGGCTAGCGGTAACACCGGGGAGCTGTTTTTT. Translating it yields CASSIGLASGNTGELFF.

This clone was counted ten times or more. The rearrangement links TRBV9 to TRBJ2-1; no firm D call. With 7 bases removed from V and 5 bases from J, the gap between germline ends came to 13 bases. Germline lookup yields CDR1 SGDLS and CDR2 YYNGEE. CDR3 length equals 13 residues. The DNA of the CDR3 is TGTGCCAGCTCACGACATGGTGACAATGAGCAGTTCTTC. Translation: CASSRHGDNEQFF. The whole variable domain, filled in from reference TRBV9 and TRBJ2-1, reads DSGVTQTPKHLITATGQRVTLRCSPRSGDLSVYWYQQSLDQGLQFLIQYYNGEERAKGNILERFSAQQFPDLHSELNLSSLELGDSALYFCASSRHGDNEQFFGPGTRLTVL.

This clone was seen many times. V is TRBV6-1 and J is TRBJ2-7; tentatively, D is TRBD1 or TRBD2 (5 bases each). Trimming left V 8 bases short and J 1 base short, with 18 bases between. Germline CDR1 is MNHNS and CDR2 is SASEGT. The CDR3 has 15 residues. CDR3 bases: TGTGCCAGCCGTAAGGTGGGACCCCGGTCCTACGAGCAGTACTTC. This codes for CASRKVGPRSYEQYF.

This clone showed up many times. The chain is built from TRBV9 and TRBJ2-3, with D unresolved. The germline CDR1 and CDR2 sequences are SGDLS and YYNGEE. The CDR3 length is 14 residues. Trimming cost V 3 bases and J 4 bases, with 12 bases left between them. The CDR3 coding sequence is TGTGCCAGCAGCGCCCGCGAGCTAGCAGATACGCAGTATTTT. Amino acids: CASSARELADTQYF.

This clone was found many times. The rearrangement uses TRBV13 and TRBJ2-7; 10 bases are shared with TRBD2. V shed 5 bases and J 0 bases; nucleotides not matched to a gene: 19. The germline CDR1 and CDR2 sequences are PRHDT and FYEKMQ (reference sequence). CDR3 length: 20 amino acids. CDR3 in DNA: TGTGCCAGCAGCCGCCCCGACAGGGTATCACTAGCGGGATACTCCTACGAGCAGTACTTC. This translates into CASSRPDRVSLAGYSYEQYF.

This clone appeared many times. The genes are TRBV7-2 and TRBJ1-1, with 7 bases fitting TRBD1. V lost 2 bases to trimming and J lost 4 bases; unmatched junction nucleotides: 4. The V gene's germline CDR1 is SGHTA and CDR2 FQGNSA. The CDR3 extends over 14 amino acids. The CDR3 bases are TGTGCCAGCAGCTTAAAGGGGGCAGGCACTGAAGCTTTCTTT. Translating gives CASSLKGAGTEAFF.

The sample holds a few counts of this clone. This may stem from a read error, because a much larger clone lies one nucleotide away. The chain combines TRBV10-3 with TRBJ2-7, with 8 positions matching TRBD1. CDR3 length equals 13 residues. V was clipped by 11 bases and J by 2 bases; unmatched bases: 8. Germline V gene data show CDR1 as ENHRY and CDR2 as SYGVKD. The CDR3 bases are TGTGCCTTAAGGGCGGACAGGGCCTACGAGCAGTACTTC. This translates into CALRADRAYEQYF.

This clone was detected many times. Possible read error: a much larger clone is one base away. Additional DNA sequences in this sample encode the identical CDR3. The rearrangement links TRBV12-3 or TRBV12-4 to TRBJ2-5; D is uncertain. The CDR3 loop spans 13 amino acids. Trimming shortened V by 3 bases and J by 5 bases, and 10 bases separated the two germline ends. Here the CDR3 reads CASSFRGHETQYF. For the CDR3, the DNA is TGTGCCAGCAGTTTCCGAGGCCACGAGACCCAGTACTTC.

This clone turned up a few times. A much larger clone is a single base away; this may be a read error. V gene TRBV24-1 combines with J gene TRBJ2-3; 9 bases map to TRBD2. This CDR3 has 14 amino acids. The germline gives CDR1 KGHDR, CDR2 SFDVKD. CDR3 in DNA: TGTGCCACCGGCTTAGCGGGAGACACAGATATGCAGTATTTT. Its protein is CATGLAGDTDMQYF.

This clone was observed many times. This chain uses TRBV5-1 with TRBJ2-3, with 9 bases identical to TRBD2. The CDR3 contains 17 residues. V shed 1 base and J 4 bases; nucleotides not matched to a gene: 10. In germline, CDR1 is SGHRS, CDR2 YFSETQ. CDR3: CASSLRRAGGASDTQYF. The CDR3 coding sequence is TGCGCCAGCAGCTTGCGGCGAGCGGGAGGAGCATCAGATACGCAGTATTTT.

This clone was observed a handful of times. The chain employs TRBV15 and TRBJ2-7; possibly TRBD1 or TRBD2 for D (6 bases each). CDR1 is LNHNV, CDR2 YYDKDF, per germline (reference sequence). The CDR3 contains 15 residues. The V end was cut by 5 bases, the J end by 5 bases, with 19 bases between. The CDR3 region is CATSLGGQGNDEQYF. CDR3 nucleotides: TGTGCCACCAGCCTAGGGGGGCAGGGTAACGACGAGCAGTACTTC.